The rows below give T cell receptor beta chains drawn from one sample of a study of blood T cell repertoires in COVID-19. The table came from immunoSEQ multiplex PCR; TCRdb's copy has only in-frame clones and leaves some out. The table has 140,000 or so clones, about 76% seen once; the top ten hold roughly 5.1%. Input material: peripheral blood. All receptors come from a woman in her 70s with COVID-19, enrolled during active disease. Both conserved end residues are part of each CDR3. The order of the fields is D gene, clone size, V gene, J gene, CDR3 DNA, CDR3 protein. The D gene is left open where the match is weak. Expanded clones are given a class, and other clones once, few, many or no size at all.

d_gene: TRBD2
abundance: .
v_gene: TRBV14
j_gene: TRBJ2-1
CDR3nt: TGTGCCAGCAGCCACTTAGCGGGGGGACCTTACAATGAGCAGTTCTTC
CDR3aa: CASSHLAGGPYNEQFF

d_gene: TRBD1
abundance: once
v_gene: TRBV5-1
j_gene: TRBJ1-2
CDR3nt: TGCGCCAGCAGCTCCGGACAGGGCGCCTATGGCTACACCTTC
CDR3aa: CASSSGQGAYGYTF

d_gene: .
abundance: .
v_gene: TRBV12-3/TRBV12-4
j_gene: TRBJ1-4
CDR3nt: TGTGCCAGCAGAGATGGAGAGAGTGAAAAACTGTTTTTT
CDR3aa: CASRDGESEKLFF

d_gene: .
abundance: .
v_gene: TRBV3-1/TRBV3-2
j_gene: TRBJ1-1
CDR3nt: TGTGCCAGCAGCCAGGGGGGTAACACTGAAGCTTTCTTT
CDR3aa: CASSQGGNTEAFF

d_gene: TRBD1
abundance: few
v_gene: TRBV30
j_gene: TRBJ2-7
CDR3nt: TGTGCCTGGAGTACCGGGACAGGGAGGCACGAGCAGTACTTC
CDR3aa: CAWSTGTGRHEQYF

d_gene: .
abundance: .
v_gene: TRBV6-2/TRBV6-3
j_gene: TRBJ1-2
CDR3nt: TGTGCCAGCAGTTACTCGGCGGTTCCTAGCTTGAACACCTTC
CDR3aa: CASSYSAVPSLNTF

d_gene: .
abundance: .
v_gene: TRBV6-5
j_gene: TRBJ1-1
CDR3nt: TGTGCCAGCAGGGTGGGGCAGGGATCGGGCACTGAAGCTTTCTTT
CDR3aa: CASRVGQGSGTEAFF

d_gene: TRBD1
abundance: .
v_gene: TRBV25-1
j_gene: TRBJ1-3
CDR3nt: TGTGCCAGCAGTGAAGGACAGGGGACTGGAAACACCATATATTTT
CDR3aa: CASSEGQGTGNTIYF

d_gene: .
abundance: .
v_gene: TRBV7-2
j_gene: TRBJ1-5
CDR3nt: TGTGCCAGCAGCTTAGCAGTATCGGGGGAGCGCCAGCATTTT
CDR3aa: CASSLAVSGERQHF

d_gene: .
abundance: .
v_gene: TRBV6-2/TRBV6-3
j_gene: TRBJ1-5
CDR3nt: TGTGCCAGCAGTCGCAACTTCGGACAGAATTATCAGCCCCAGCATTTT
CDR3aa: CASSRNFGQNYQPQHF

d_gene: .
abundance: .
v_gene: TRBV7-2
j_gene: TRBJ2-1
CDR3nt: TGTGCCAGCAGCTCCGTCGAGGTGGGGGGCTCCTACAATGAGCAGTTCTTC
CDR3aa: CASSSVEVGGSYNEQFF

d_gene: .
abundance: .
v_gene: TRBV11-3
j_gene: TRBJ1-2
CDR3nt: TGTGCCAGCAGCTTAAGGCCCTCCCAGGGGACCTCAGGAGGCTACACCTTC
CDR3aa: CASSLRPSQGTSGGYTF

d_gene: TRBD2
abundance: once
v_gene: TRBV19
j_gene: TRBJ2-2
CDR3nt: TGTGCCAGTAGGGGCGGAGCGGGGACCGGGGAGCTGTTTTTT
CDR3aa: CASRGGAGTGELFF

d_gene: TRBD1
abundance: .
v_gene: TRBV19
j_gene: TRBJ1-5
CDR3nt: TGTGCCAGTAGCCCCGACAGGGCGGGGAGCAATCAGCCCCAGCATTTT
CDR3aa: CASSPDRAGSNQPQHF

d_gene: .
abundance: .
v_gene: TRBV5-4
j_gene: TRBJ2-7
CDR3nt: TGTGCCAGCAGCTACCCCGGGATCAGCTCCTACGAGCAGTACTTC
CDR3aa: CASSYPGISSYEQYF

d_gene: TRBD1
abundance: .
v_gene: TRBV6-5
j_gene: TRBJ1-5
CDR3nt: TGTGCCAGCAGGGGACAGCGAGATCAGCCCCAGCATTTT
CDR3aa: CASRGQRDQPQHF

d_gene: TRBD2
abundance: many
v_gene: TRBV3-1/TRBV3-2
j_gene: TRBJ2-1
CDR3nt: TGTGCCAGCAGCCCCCGGACTAGCGGTTACAATGAGCAGTTCTTC
CDR3aa: CASSPRTSGYNEQFF

d_gene: TRBD1
abundance: .
v_gene: TRBV3-1/TRBV3-2
j_gene: TRBJ1-1
CDR3nt: TGTGCCAGCAGCTCACAGGGGAGGAACACTGAAGCTTTCTTT
CDR3aa: CASSSQGRNTEAFF

d_gene: TRBD1
abundance: once
v_gene: TRBV11-2
j_gene: TRBJ2-7
CDR3nt: TGTGCCAGCAGCTTAGGCCCGACAGGGGGCCGATACGAGCAGTACTTC
CDR3aa: CASSLGPTGGRYEQYF

d_gene: .
abundance: .
v_gene: TRBV27
j_gene: TRBJ1-2
CDR3nt: TGTGCCAGCAGTTGGTCCGGGGGTTATGGCTACACCTTC
CDR3aa: CASSWSGGYGYTF

d_gene: .
abundance: .
v_gene: TRBV2
j_gene: TRBJ2-1
CDR3nt: TGTGCCAGCAGTGACCAAAATAGGGGTGAGCAGTTCTTC
CDR3aa: CASSDQNRGEQFF

d_gene: .
abundance: once
v_gene: TRBV11-1
j_gene: TRBJ1-6
CDR3nt: TGTGCCAGCAGCTCCCTACAGCCAGGATATTCACCCCTCCACTTT
CDR3aa: CASSSLQPGYSPLHF

d_gene: TRBD2
abundance: .
v_gene: TRBV2
j_gene: TRBJ2-7
CDR3nt: TGTGCCAGCCAGCGGGGGGCGCTCTCCTACGAGCAGTACTTC
CDR3aa: CASQRGALSYEQYF

d_gene: TRBD1
abundance: .
v_gene: TRBV6-1
j_gene: TRBJ1-2
CDR3nt: TGTGCCAGCAGTGAAGCAGGGGGCGTAAACTATGGCTACACCTTC
CDR3aa: CASSEAGGVNYGYTF

d_gene: .
abundance: .
v_gene: TRBV9
j_gene: TRBJ1-6
CDR3nt: TGTGCCAGCAGCCGGACAGCCCCAGGCGATGGTTCACCCCTCCACTTT
CDR3aa: CASSRTAPGDGSPLHF

d_gene: TRBD1
abundance: once
v_gene: TRBV2
j_gene: TRBJ1-1
CDR3nt: TGTGCCAGCATGATGGGGACAGGGTCGGCAGCTTTCTTT
CDR3aa: CASMMGTGSAAFF

d_gene: TRBD1
abundance: .
v_gene: TRBV5-1
j_gene: TRBJ1-3
CDR3nt: TGCGCCAGCAGCTTGGCAGGGGGCGAGTCTGGAAACACCATATATTTT
CDR3aa: CASSLAGGESGNTIYF

d_gene: .
abundance: .
v_gene: TRBV21-1
j_gene: TRBJ1-2
CDR3nt: TGTGCCAGCAGCGAAAGACGGAGCCCACTCCCTCCACGGGGCTACACCTTC
CDR3aa: CASSERRSPLPPRGYTF

d_gene: .
abundance: .
v_gene: TRBV18
j_gene: TRBJ2-3
CDR3nt: TGTGCCAGCTCACCACCCGGCCAGGTCATTTATACGCAGTATTTT
CDR3aa: CASSPPGQVIYTQYF

d_gene: .
abundance: .
v_gene: TRBV10-3
j_gene: TRBJ2-1
CDR3nt: TGTGCCATCAGTTCCCCTACTAGTGATCAGTTCTTC
CDR3aa: CAISSPTSDQFF

d_gene: TRBD1
abundance: .
v_gene: TRBV19
j_gene: TRBJ1-5
CDR3nt: TGTGCCAGTAGTATAGGGGACGGCAGGGGGCAGCCCCAGCATTTT
CDR3aa: CASSIGDGRGQPQHF

d_gene: .
abundance: .
v_gene: TRBV6-5
j_gene: TRBJ2-3
CDR3nt: TGTGCCAGCAGGGTCCAGGGCACAGATACGCAGTATTTT
CDR3aa: CASRVQGTDTQYF

d_gene: .
abundance: once
v_gene: TRBV19
j_gene: TRBJ1-2
CDR3nt: TGTGCCAGTAGTCGACAGATAACGGAGGGCTACACCTTC
CDR3aa: CASSRQITEGYTF

d_gene: TRBD1
abundance: .
v_gene: TRBV2
j_gene: TRBJ1-2
CDR3nt: TGTGCCAGCAATCTCGACAGGGCCGGCTACACCTTC
CDR3aa: CASNLDRAGYTF

d_gene: .
abundance: .
v_gene: TRBV5-6
j_gene: TRBJ1-5
CDR3nt: TGTGCCAGCAGCTTAGGGAGGGGACAGCCCCAGCATTTT
CDR3aa: CASSLGRGQPQHF

d_gene: TRBD2
abundance: .
v_gene: TRBV24-1
j_gene: TRBJ2-3
CDR3nt: TGTGCCACCAGTAGGGGACTAGCGGAGACCACAGATACGCAGTATTTT
CDR3aa: CATSRGLAETTDTQYF

d_gene: TRBD1
abundance: .
v_gene: TRBV5-1
j_gene: TRBJ1-1
CDR3nt: TGCGCCAGCAGCTTGCCTGGACAGGGGATCGCTTTCTTT
CDR3aa: CASSLPGQGIAFF

d_gene: TRBD1
abundance: .
v_gene: TRBV4-2
j_gene: TRBJ2-5
CDR3nt: TGTGCCAGCAGCCGCCCCGGGACAGGGGAAGAAGAGACCCAGTACTTC
CDR3aa: CASSRPGTGEEETQYF

d_gene: .
abundance: .
v_gene: TRBV7-9
j_gene: TRBJ2-3
CDR3nt: TGTGCCAGCAGCTTAGCTCAGACTAGCACAGATACGCAGTATTTT
CDR3aa: CASSLAQTSTDTQYF